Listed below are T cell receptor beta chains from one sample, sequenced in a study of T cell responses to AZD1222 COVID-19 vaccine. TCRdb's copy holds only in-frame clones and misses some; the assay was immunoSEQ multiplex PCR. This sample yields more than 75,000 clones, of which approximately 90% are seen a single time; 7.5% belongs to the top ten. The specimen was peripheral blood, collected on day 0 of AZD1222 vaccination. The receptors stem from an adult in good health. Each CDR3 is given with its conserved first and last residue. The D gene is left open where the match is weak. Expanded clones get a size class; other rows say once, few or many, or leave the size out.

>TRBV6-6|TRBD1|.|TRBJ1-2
TGTGCCAGCAGTTACGGCACAGGGGGCGCGGATGGCTACACCTTC
CASSYGTGGADGYTF
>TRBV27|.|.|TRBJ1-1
TGTGCCTTAGGCTGGGCTGAAGCTTTCTTT
CALGWAEAFF
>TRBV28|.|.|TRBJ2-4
TGTGCCAGCCGCTCAAGAGGGGCCAAAAACATTCAGTACTTC
CASRSRGAKNIQYF
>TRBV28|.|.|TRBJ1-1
TGTGCCAGCGAGACGGCGTCGACAATGAACACTGAAGCTTTCTTT
CASETASTMNTEAFF
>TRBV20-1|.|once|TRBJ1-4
TGCAGCCGTCCGCTTGGGGGGAAACTGTTTTTT
CSRPLGGKLFF
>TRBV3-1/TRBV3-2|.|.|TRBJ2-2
TGTGCCAGCAGCCGGTCCGGGGAGCTGTTTTTT
CASSRSGELFF
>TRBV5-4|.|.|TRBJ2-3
TGTGCCAGCAGCCCGTCAGGGAGAACCACAGATACGCAGTATTTT
CASSPSGRTTDTQYF
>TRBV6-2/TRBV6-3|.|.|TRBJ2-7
TGTGCCAGCAGTTACTCGGACAGCTCCTACGAGCAGTACTTC
CASSYSDSSYEQYF
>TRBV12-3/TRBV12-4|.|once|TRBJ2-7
TGTGCCAGCAGTCACAGGGGGGGCCTCGAGCAGTACTTC
CASSHRGGLEQYF
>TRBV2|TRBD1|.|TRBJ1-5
TGTGCCAGCAGTGGACAGGGGGTCCAGCCCCAGCATTTT
CASSGQGVQPQHF
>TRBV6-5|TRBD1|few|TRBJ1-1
TGTGCCAGCAGTTACATGACAGGGGAGTACACTGAAGCTTTCTTT
CASSYMTGEYTEAFF
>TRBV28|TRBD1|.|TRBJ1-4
TGTGCCAGCAGTCTCCCCGACAGGGGCAGCGAAAAACTGTTTTTT
CASSLPDRGSEKLFF
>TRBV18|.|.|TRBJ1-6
TGTGCCAGCTCACCGGACAGCAATTCACCCCTCCACTTT
CASSPDSNSPLHF
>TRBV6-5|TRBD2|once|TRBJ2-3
TGTGCCAGCAAGATAGCGGGAGGGACAGATACGCAGTATTTT
CASKIAGGTDTQYF
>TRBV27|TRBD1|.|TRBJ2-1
TGTGCCAGCAGTCGCGACAGGGGTGGTTACAATGAGCAGTTCTTC
CASSRDRGGYNEQFF
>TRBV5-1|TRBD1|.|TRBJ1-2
TGCGCCAGCAGCTTGAGCGGGTCGACAGGGGGCGTGGGATATGGCTACACCTTC
CASSLSGSTGGVGYGYTF
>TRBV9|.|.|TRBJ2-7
TGTGCCAGCAGCGCGCGGGACACCACCTACGAGCAGTACTTC
CASSARDTTYEQYF
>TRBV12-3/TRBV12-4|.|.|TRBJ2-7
TGTGCCAGCACACGGGACACGTCCTACGAGCAGTACTTC
CASTRDTSYEQYF
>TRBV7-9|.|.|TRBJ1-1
TGTGCCAGCAGCCTACAATGGGGGGCCGCTGAAGCTTTCTTT
CASSLQWGAAEAFF
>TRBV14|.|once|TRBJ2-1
TGTGCCAGCAGCCCGGACAGTTACAATGAGCAGTTCTTC
CASSPDSYNEQFF
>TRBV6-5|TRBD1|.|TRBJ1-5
TGTGCCAGCAGTCGACAGGGTAGGGGCAATCAGCCCCAGCATTTT
CASSRQGRGNQPQHF
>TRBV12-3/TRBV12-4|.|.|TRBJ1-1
TGTGCCAGCGGGGGCTGGCCTGAAGCTTTCTTT
CASGGWPEAFF
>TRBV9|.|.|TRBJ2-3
TGTGCCAGCAGCCCCGGGCAAACGACAGATACGCAGTATTTT
CASSPGQTTDTQYF
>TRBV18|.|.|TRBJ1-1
TGTGCCAGCTCACCAGGCAGGGGAAACCAAGCTTTCTTT
CASSPGRGNQAFF
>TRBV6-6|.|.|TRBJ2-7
TGTGCCAGCCGGGACACCTCCTACGAGCAGTACTTC
CASRDTSYEQYF
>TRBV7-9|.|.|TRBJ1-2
TGTGCCAGCAGCTTTATGACAGCGGACTATGGCTACACCTTC
CASSFMTADYGYTF
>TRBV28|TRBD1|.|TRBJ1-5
TGTGCCAGCAGTTTAGCCTCAGGGGGCAGGCAGCCCCAGCATTTT
CASSLASGGRQPQHF
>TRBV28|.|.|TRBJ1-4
TGTGCCAGCAGTTTACTTTTCGGGGGAGGAACTAATGAAAAACTGTTTTTT
CASSLLFGGGTNEKLFF
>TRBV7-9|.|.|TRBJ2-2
TGTGCCAGCAGCGGGGACACGGCGGACACCGGGGAGCTGTTTTTT
CASSGDTADTGELFF
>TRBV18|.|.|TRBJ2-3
TGTGCCAGCTCACCAGGGGAGCCAGATACGCAGTATTTT
CASSPGEPDTQYF
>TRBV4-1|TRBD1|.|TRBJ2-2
TGCGCCAGCAGCCAACCCGACAGGGGGCGGGGCGGGGAGCTGTTTTTT
CASSQPDRGRGGELFF
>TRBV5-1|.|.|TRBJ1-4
TGCGCCAGCAGGGCGGGGGGGAAGGATGAAAAACTGTTTTTT
CASRAGGKDEKLFF